These 7 T cell receptor beta chains came from one sample sequenced in a study of blood T cell repertoires in COVID-19. Produced via immunoSEQ multiplex PCR; TCRdb's table is partial and in-frame only. Here the sample spans approximately 63,000 clones, 88% being singletons. Sequenced material: peripheral blood. The receptors were gathered from a woman over 75 with active COVID-19.

The chain joins TRBV7-2 to TRBJ2-3, with D perhaps TRBD1 (6 bases). The CDR3 runs to 17 residues. The V end was cut by 0 bases, the J end by 0 bases, with 13 bases between. Germline V CDR1 and CDR2: SGHTA, FQGNSA. The CDR3 region has the DNA TGTGCCAGCAGCTTAGCCGGGACACAAGCTAGCACAGATACGCAGTATTTT. It codes for CASSLAGTQASTDTQYF.

The V and J genes are TRBV18 and TRBJ2-1; D gene unclear. This CDR3 comprises 15 residues. Per the germline V gene, CDR1 is KGHSH and CDR2 is LQKENI. Trimming removed 2 bases from V and 4 bases from J, with 12 bases in between. The CDR3 coding sequence is TGTGCCAGCTCACCAAGCGTTACACCTTACAATGAGCAGTTCTTC. This translates into CASSPSVTPYNEQFF.

J is TRBJ1-1 and V is TRBV19; 7 nucleotides agree with TRBD1. The J segment lost 6 bases and the V segment lost 7 bases, leaving 8 bases of the junction unmatched. Germline CDR1 is LNHDA and CDR2 is SQIVND (reference sequence). The CDR3 contains 13 residues. The chain's CDR3 is CASTRQGEAEAFF. CDR3 nucleotide sequence: TGTGCCAGTACCCGACAGGGAGAGGCTGAAGCTTTCTTT.

This chain links TRBV24-1 with TRBJ2-2, with 7 bases aligning to TRBD1. The V gene end was trimmed by 0 bases and the J gene end by 6 bases; junction bases not matched to a gene: 3. CDR3 length: 15 amino acids. Looked up from germline, CDR1 is KGHDR and CDR2 is SFDVKD. The DNA for the CDR3 is TGTGCCACCAGTGATTTGACAGGGGTGTCCGGGGAGCTGTTTTTT. Translation gives CATSDLTGVSGELFF.

This chain joins TRBV27 and TRBJ2-1, with 13 bases aligning to TRBD2. The CDR3 consists of 15 residues. The germline gives CDR1 MNHEY, CDR2 SMNVEV (reference sequence). Trimming cost V 2 bases and J 9 bases; bases outside gene matches: 4. The CDR3 region is CASSLGLAGVGEQFF. Here the CDR3 DNA reads TGTGCCAGCAGTTTAGGACTAGCGGGGGTCGGTGAGCAGTTCTTC.

The chain recombines TRBV5-4 with TRBJ2-5, with 10 bases matching TRBD2. This CDR3 is built from 15 residues. J was trimmed by 1 base and V by 4 bases; bases with no gene match: 4. Germline CDR1 SGHNT, CDR2 YYREEE (reference sequence). This chain's CDR3 is CASSSSGGRQETQYF. For the CDR3, the DNA is TGTGCCAGCAGCAGTAGCGGGGGGCGCCAAGAGACCCAGTACTTC.

V gene TRBV27 combines with J gene TRBJ1-2; the D gene is possibly TRBD1 (6 bases). V was cut by 8 bases and J by 8 bases, with 39 bases left in between. Germline CDR1 is MNHEY and CDR2 is SMNVEV (reference sequence). The CDR3 runs to 20 residues. For the CDR3, the DNA is TGTGCCAGCTTCTCGAGAGGCGGACAGATCGGGCCACGGAGATATGGGGGCTACACCTTC. This codes for CASFSRGGQIGPRRYGGYTF.